This T cell receptor (beta chain) was retrieved from a study of cytomegalovirus exposure and HLA in healthy donors. Primers included in the PCR were 60 Vbeta and 13 Jbeta primers. Generated by immunoSEQ multiplex PCR, the TCRdb table keeps only in-frame clones and is missing some. The sample contains 100,000 to 150,000 clones, around 67% of which appear only once. Of note for this clone: The antigen remains unidentified.

The germline CDR1 and CDR2 sequences are SGDLS and YYNGEE. The CDR3 contains 13 residues. Trimming took off 2 bases at V and 9 bases at J, with 9 bases between the two ends. Whole-study findings and limits: Immune exposure data for these donors was limited to CMV serostatus.

The sequence was obtained from a man aged 60-69 years in good health and CMV-seropositive. Sequencing was performed on PBMCs. The V gene is TRBV9, the J gene TRBJ1-6, with TRBD1 as a possible D gene (6 bases). CDR3 nucleotides: TGTGCCAGCAGCGTGGGGGACACTTCACCCCTCCACTTT. This codes for CASSVGDTSPLHF.